Included here is one TCR beta chain sequence, with context. The same CDR3 can be traced to other DNA sequences in this sample. The data are from a study of blood T cell repertoires in COVID-19. Study-wide background: Material from acute and convalescent COVID-19 was sourced from the United States, Italy and Spain. In each case, the material was cDNA or gDNA derived from T cells, B-cell-depleted T cells, or PBMCs.

V was cut by 2 bases and J by 3 bases, with 7 bases left in between. Germline V CDR1 and CDR2: LNHDA, SQIVND (reference sequence). This CDR3 has 13 amino acids. As originally analysed: Amplifying reference gene primers gave estimates of nucleated cell counts. Sequenced by immunoSEQ multiplex PCR; TCRdb stores in-frame clones only, minus some. For V, J and clone size, that table is used; D and trimming come from the DNA. The profile shows over 120,000 clones, about four fifths of them singletons. This chain links TRBV19 with TRBJ1-1; no reliable D call. The specimen was peripheral blood. The TCR comes from a woman older than 75 with acute or convalescent COVID-19. This CDR3 is CASSIRGYTEAFF. CDR3 nucleotide sequence: TGTGCCAGTAGTATACGGGGTTACACTGAAGCTTTCTTT.